The 10 T cell receptor beta chains reported below all come from one sample, sequenced in a study of blood T cell repertoires in COVID-19. Generated by immunoSEQ multiplex PCR, the TCRdb table keeps only in-frame clones and is missing some. The sample comprises approximately 200,000 clones, approximately 84% of which are singletons, and roughly 4.1% rests with the top ten. What was sequenced was peripheral blood. Receptors were obtained from a man aged 45-65 years with acute or convalescent COVID-19.

The chain couples TRBV10-3 to TRBJ1-5, with 7 bases identical to TRBD1. The CDR3 runs 18 residues. Germline trimming cut 1 base from V and 0 bases from J; bases unmatched to any gene: 9. The germline V gene encodes CDR1 ENHRY and CDR2 SYGVKD. The CDR3 DNA is TGTGCCATCAGTGAGTGGGGGGACAGCGGCTATAGCAATCAGCCCCAGCATTTT. This sequence encodes CAISEWGDSGYSNQPQHF.

The V gene is TRBV6-2 or TRBV6-3, the J gene TRBJ2-1; D is unclear. Trimming shortened V by 0 bases and J by 8 bases, and 14 bases separated the two germline ends. The germline V gene encodes CDR1 MNHEY and CDR2 SVGEGT. The CDR3 runs 15 residues. The CDR3 nucleotides are TGTGCCAGCAGTTACTCGCGATTGAGGTTCGATGAGCAGTTCTTC. This sequence encodes CASSYSRLRFDEQFF.

V gene TRBV5-4 combines with J gene TRBJ1-2; TRBD1 is a possible D gene (5 bases). V lost 4 bases, J lost 0 bases, and 13 bases lay in between. There are 15 residues in the CDR3. Germline CDR1 is SGHNT and CDR2 is YYREEE (reference sequence). CDR3 in amino acids: CASSPDSQPNYGYTF. The CDR3 DNA reads as TGTGCCAGCAGCCCCGACAGCCAACCTAACTATGGCTACACCTTC.

This clone has only one observation. The J gene is TRBJ1-4, the V gene TRBV12-5; D may be TRBD1 (5 bases). Deletions cut 4 bases from V and 7 bases from J, with 22 bases between. CDR3 length: 17 amino acids. Per germline, CDR1 LGHNT and CDR2 FRNRAP. The CDR3: CASGWKPWGGLGEKLFF. The DNA for the CDR3 is TGTGCTAGTGGTTGGAAACCCTGGGGGGGATTGGGTGAAAAACTGTTTTTT.

The chain couples TRBV6-5 to TRBJ1-6; possibly TRBD1 for D (6 bases). Between the trimmed V and J ends, which lost 2 bases and 9 bases, there was a span of 14 bases. Per germline, CDR1 MNHEY and CDR2 SVGAGI. The CDR3 consists of 15 residues. CDR3 coding DNA: TGTGCCAGCAGTTACGGGGGTGGACAGATTTCACCCCTCCACTTT. Protein: CASSYGGGQISPLHF.

The rearrangement links TRBV9 to TRBJ2-5; D possibly corresponds to TRBD1 (5 bases). CDR1 SGDLS and CDR2 YYNGEE come from the germline V gene. The CDR3 runs 15 residues. Between the trimmed V and J ends, which lost 0 bases and 5 bases, there was a span of 14 bases. Here the CDR3 DNA reads TGTGCCAGCAGCGTAGATGTGGCAGGGTATGAGACCCAGTACTTC. It encodes CASSVDVAGYETQYF.

The chain combines TRBV3-1 (or the pseudogene TRBV3-2) with TRBJ2-5, with TRBD2 matching 7 bases. V lost 1 base, J lost 5 bases, and 7 bases stayed unmatched. The CDR3 totals 15 residues. The germline V gene has CDR1 LGHDT and CDR2 YNNKEL (reference sequence). The CDR3 coding sequence is TGTGCCAGCAGCCAAGCCCCTTTTAGCGGGGAGACCCAGTACTTC. Residues: CASSQAPFSGETQYF.

The chain is built from TRBV11-1 and TRBJ1-2; a possible D gene is TRBD1 (5 bases). The CDR3 sequence is 15 residues long. V was trimmed by 1 base and J by 6 bases, leaving 15 bases between them. CDR1 SGHAT and CDR2 FQDESV come from the germline V gene (reference sequence). The DNA of the CDR3 is TGTGCCAGCAGCTTAGAGGGGTACGGCGTCCATGGCTACACCTTC. The encoded protein is CASSLEGYGVHGYTF.

The chain carries TRBV25-1 and TRBJ1-3; TRBD1 might be the D (5 bases). In germline, CDR1 is MGHDK, CDR2 SYGVNS. The CDR3 is 15 amino acids. V lost 4 bases and J 2 bases, leaving 12 bases between the germline ends. Written as DNA, the CDR3 is TGTGCCAGCAGTGTAAGGCTAGGGGCTGGAAACACCATATATTTT. Amino acids: CASSVRLGAGNTIYF.

This sequence joins TRBV4-2 and TRBJ2-3; unclear D gene. The CDR3 loop spans 16 amino acids. V lost 3 bases and J lost 5, with 18 bases in between. Germline-derived CDR1 and CDR2 are LGHNA and YNFKEQ. CDR3 DNA: TGTGCCAGCAGCCAGGCCGAGCGTACCGCGAGAGATACGCAGTATTTT. Its protein product is CASSQAERTARDTQYF.